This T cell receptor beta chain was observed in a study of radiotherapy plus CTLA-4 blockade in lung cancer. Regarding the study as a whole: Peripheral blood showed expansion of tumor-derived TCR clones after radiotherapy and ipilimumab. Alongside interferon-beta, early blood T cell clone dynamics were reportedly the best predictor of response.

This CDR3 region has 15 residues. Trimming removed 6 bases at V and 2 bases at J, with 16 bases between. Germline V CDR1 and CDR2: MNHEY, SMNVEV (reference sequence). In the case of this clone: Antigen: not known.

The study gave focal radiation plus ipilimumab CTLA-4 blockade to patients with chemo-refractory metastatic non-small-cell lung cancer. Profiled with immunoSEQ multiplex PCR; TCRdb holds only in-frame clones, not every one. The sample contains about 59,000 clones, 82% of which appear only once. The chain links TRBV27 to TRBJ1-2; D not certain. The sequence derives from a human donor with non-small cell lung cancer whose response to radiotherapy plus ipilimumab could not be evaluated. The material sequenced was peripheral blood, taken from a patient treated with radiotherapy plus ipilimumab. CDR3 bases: TGTGCCAGCAGACCAAGGTGGACGGGGAACTATGGCTACACCTTC. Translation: CASRPRWTGNYGYTF.